The following is a T cell receptor (beta chain) sequence with its context. It was with a sample-barcoded 5' primer and a J-beta primer mix that a second PCR of roughly 7 to 12 cycles was run. TCRdb ran MiXCR on the 5' RACE reads and lists one entry per CDR3 protein. The data show around 1.5 million distinct CDR3 sequences, with roughly 40% seen just once and 7.9% held by the top ten. The sample originates from a study of blood T cells in healthy people across ages. Isolation recovered at least 6 million PBMCs from every sample. This sequence was found in a woman in her late teens or twenties in good health. The source material was blood.

The chain's CDR3 is CAISESGLAGGKQYF. Written as DNA, the CDR3 is TGTGCCATCAGTGAGTCGGGACTAGCGGGAGGGAAGCAGTACTTC. This chain uses TRBV10-3 with TRBJ2-7, with 16 bases that match TRBD2. The CDR3 extends over 15 amino acids. Germline CDR1 reads ENHRY; CDR2 reads SYGVKD. Unmatched junction bases numbered 1, after V lost 0 bases and J lost 8 bases.